This entry describes one T cell receptor (beta chain). As yet, its antigen is unknown. The data were taken from a study of beta chain features in type 1 diabetes. The sequenced template was cDNA made from the entire isolated RNA. TCRdb's table, derived via immunoSEQ multiplex PCR, lists solely in-frame clones and lacks some. The sample includes approximately 160,000 clones, approximately 10% of them seen just once. The CDR3 covers 17 residues. Germline CDR1 reads SGHDN; CDR2 reads FVKESK. The V gene end was trimmed by 2 bases and the J gene end by 1 base; junction bases not matched to a gene: 8. Broader study findings: All four CD4+ subsets from Type 1 diabetes patients carried moderately but significantly shorter TCRB CDR3s.

Sequenced material: central memory CD4+ T cells from blood. The TCR comes from a man in his thirties or forties with type 1 diabetes. The genes are TRBV14 and TRBJ2-5; TRBD2 agrees at 9 bases. Here the CDR3 DNA reads TGTGCCAGCAGCCAACCGGTAGCGGGAGTCTCCCAAGAGACCCAGTACTTC. Its translation is CASSQPVAGVSQETQYF.